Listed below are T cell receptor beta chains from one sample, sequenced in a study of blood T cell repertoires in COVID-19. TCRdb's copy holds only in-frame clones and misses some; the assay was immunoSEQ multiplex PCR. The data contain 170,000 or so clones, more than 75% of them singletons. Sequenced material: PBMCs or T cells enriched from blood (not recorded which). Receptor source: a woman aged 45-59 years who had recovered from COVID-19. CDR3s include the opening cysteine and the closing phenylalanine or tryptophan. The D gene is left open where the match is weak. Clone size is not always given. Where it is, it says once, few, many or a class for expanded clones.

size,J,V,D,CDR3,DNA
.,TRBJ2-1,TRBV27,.,CASIMRGGNEQFF,TGTGCCAGCATAATGCGGGGCGGCAATGAGCAGTTCTTC
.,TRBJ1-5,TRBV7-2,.,CASSYTNSNQPQHF,TGTGCCAGCAGCTACACCAATAGCAATCAGCCCCAGCATTTT
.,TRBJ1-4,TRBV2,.,CASKQGATNEKLFF,TGTGCCAGCAAACAGGGTGCAACTAATGAAAAACTGTTTTTT
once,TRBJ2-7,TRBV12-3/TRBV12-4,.,CASSLADSYEQYF,TGTGCCAGCAGTTTGGCAGACTCCTACGAGCAGTACTTC
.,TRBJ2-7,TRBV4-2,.,CASSQGTTYEQYF,TGTGCCAGCAGCCAAGGGACTACCTACGAGCAGTACTTC
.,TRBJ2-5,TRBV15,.,CATSRDRRRDQETQYF,TGTGCCACCAGCAGAGATCGGCGCAGGGACCAAGAGACCCAGTACTTC
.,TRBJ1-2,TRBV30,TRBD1,CAWSRDREYGYTF,TGTGCCTGGAGTCGGGACAGGGAATATGGCTACACCTTC
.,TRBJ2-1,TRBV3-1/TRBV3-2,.,CASSQDDGEQFF,TGTGCCAGCAGCCAAGATGACGGGGAGCAGTTCTTC
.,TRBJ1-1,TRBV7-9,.,CASSFEGGGDEAFF,TGTGCCAGCAGCTTTGAGGGCGGTGGGGATGAAGCTTTCTTT
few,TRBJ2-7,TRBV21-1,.,CASRLTSASSYEQYF,TGTGCCAGCAGATTGACTAGCGCCTCATCCTACGAGCAGTACTTC
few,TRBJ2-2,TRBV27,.,CASTPDTNTGELFF,TGTGCCAGCACCCCCGACACGAACACCGGGGAGCTGTTTTTT
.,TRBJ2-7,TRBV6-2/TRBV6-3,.,CASSYATLGEQYF,TGTGCCAGCAGTTACGCGACTCTGGGTGAGCAGTACTTC
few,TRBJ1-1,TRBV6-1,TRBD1,CASSVTAGGRNTEAFF,TGTGCCAGCAGTGTAACGGCAGGGGGTCGGAACACTGAAGCTTTCTTT
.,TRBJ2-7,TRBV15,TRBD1,CATSRDPGQGYEQYF,TGTGCCACCAGCAGAGATCCCGGACAGGGCTACGAGCAGTACTTC
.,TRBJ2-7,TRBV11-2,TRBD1,CASSLRGQGNNEQYF,TGTGCCAGCAGCTTAAGGGGACAGGGAAATAACGAGCAGTACTTC
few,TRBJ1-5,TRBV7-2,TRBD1,CASSRSTGDSNQPQHF,TGTGCCAGCAGCCGCTCGACAGGGGATAGCAATCAGCCCCAGCATTTT
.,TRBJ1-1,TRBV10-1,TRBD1,CASSDRDGEAFF,TGCGCCAGCTCTGACAGGGATGGTGAAGCTTTCTTT
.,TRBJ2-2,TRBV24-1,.,CATRQGNTGELFF,TGTGCCACCAGACAGGGGAACACCGGGGAGCTGTTTTTT
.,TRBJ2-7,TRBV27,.,CASSAPAQGTYEQYF,TGTGCCAGCAGTGCCCCGGCACAGGGAACCTACGAGCAGTACTTC
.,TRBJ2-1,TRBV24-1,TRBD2,CATSGTSGRVNEQFF,TGTGCCACCTCCGGGACTAGCGGGAGGGTCAATGAGCAGTTCTTC
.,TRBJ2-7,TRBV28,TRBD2,CASSYGGSAYEQYF,TGTGCCAGCAGTTACGGCGGGAGTGCCTACGAGCAGTACTTC
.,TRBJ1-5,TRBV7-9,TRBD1,CASSPGTGVNQPQHF,TGTGCCAGCAGCCCAGGGACAGGGGTCAATCAGCCCCAGCATTTT
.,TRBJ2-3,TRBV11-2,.,CASSSKSETPSTDTQYF,TGTGCCAGCAGCTCCAAAAGCGAGACGCCTAGCACAGATACGCAGTATTTT
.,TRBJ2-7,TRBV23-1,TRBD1,CASGYLTGTGYPYEQYF,TGCGCCAGCGGCTACCTCACCGGGACAGGGTATCCCTACGAGCAGTACTTC
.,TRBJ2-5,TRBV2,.,CASRGLGTIRGETQYF,TGTGCCAGCAGGGGACTCGGGACGATTAGGGGAGAGACCCAGTACTTC
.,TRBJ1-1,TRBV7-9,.,CASSPQPDEPEAFF,TGTGCCAGCAGCCCGCAACCTGATGAGCCTGAAGCTTTCTTT
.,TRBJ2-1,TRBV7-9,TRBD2,CASSSSGRAGNEQFF,TGTGCCAGCAGCAGTAGCGGGAGGGCGGGAAATGAGCAGTTCTTC
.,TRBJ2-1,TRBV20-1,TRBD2,CSASVALAGVGEQFF,TGCAGTGCTAGTGTGGCGCTAGCGGGAGTCGGTGAGCAGTTCTTC
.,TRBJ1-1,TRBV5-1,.,CASSAGRGGGTEAFF,TGCGCCAGCAGCGCGGGGAGGGGCGGCGGGACTGAAGCTTTCTTT
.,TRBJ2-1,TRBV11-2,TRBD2,CASRWTSGTFGQFF,TGTGCCAGCAGATGGACTAGCGGCACCTTCGGGCAGTTCTTC
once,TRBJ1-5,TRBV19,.,CASSIPKGYQPQHF,TGTGCCAGTAGTATCCCCAAGGGGTATCAGCCCCAGCATTTT
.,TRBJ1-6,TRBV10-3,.,CAISEGSANNSPLHF,TGTGCCATCAGTGAAGGCAGCGCTAATAATTCACCCCTCCACTTT
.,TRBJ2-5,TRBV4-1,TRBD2,CASSQNPSSGRTETQYF,TGCGCCAGCAGCCAAAATCCCTCTAGCGGGAGAACAGAGACCCAGTACTTC
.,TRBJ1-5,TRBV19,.,CASTPDGGGNQPQHF,TGTGCCAGTACCCCCGACGGGGGTGGCAATCAGCCCCAGCATTTT
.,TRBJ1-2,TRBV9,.,CASSPQGDYGYTF,TGTGCCAGCAGCCCCCAGGGTGACTATGGCTACACCTTC